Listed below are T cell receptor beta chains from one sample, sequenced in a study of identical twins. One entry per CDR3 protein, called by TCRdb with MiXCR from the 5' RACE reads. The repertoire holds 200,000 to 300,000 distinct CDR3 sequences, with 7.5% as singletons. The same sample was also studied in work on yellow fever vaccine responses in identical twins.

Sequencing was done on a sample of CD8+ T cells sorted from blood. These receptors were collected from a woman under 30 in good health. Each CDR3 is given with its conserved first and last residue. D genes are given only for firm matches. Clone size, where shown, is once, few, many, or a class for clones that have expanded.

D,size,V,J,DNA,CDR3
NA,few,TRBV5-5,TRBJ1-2,TGTGCCAGCAGCTTACACGACGGGGACTATGGCTACACCTTC,CASSLHDGDYGYTF
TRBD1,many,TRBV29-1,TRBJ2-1,TGCAGCGTTGAAGGTCTTAGGGACAGGGGTTACAATGAGCAGTTCTTC,CSVEGLRDRGYNEQFF
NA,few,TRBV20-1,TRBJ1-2,TGCAGTGCTAGCCCTGAGGGAGGTATTCTCTATGGCTACACCTTC,CSASPEGGILYGYTF
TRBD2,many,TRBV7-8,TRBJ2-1,TGTGCCAGCAGCTCAAGACTAGCGGGAGGGAGTCGGCCCTACAATGAGCAGTTCTTC,CASSSRLAGGSRPYNEQFF
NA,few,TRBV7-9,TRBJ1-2,TGTGCCAGCAGCGGGCATGGACAGATTCATGGCTACACCTTC,CASSGHGQIHGYTF
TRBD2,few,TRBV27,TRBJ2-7,TGTGCCAGCAACCCCGGGGGGAGCTCCTACGAGCAGTACTTC,CASNPGGSSYEQYF
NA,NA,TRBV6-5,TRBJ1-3,TGTGCCAGCAGTTACGTGGGGGCGGGTGGCGGGGACACCATATATTTT,CASSYVGAGGGDTIYF
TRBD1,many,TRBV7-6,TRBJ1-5,TGTGCCAGCAGCTCCCCCCTGGACAGGGGAGATCCCAATAGCAATCAGCCCCAGCATTTT,CASSSPLDRGDPNSNQPQHF
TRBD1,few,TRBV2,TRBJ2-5,TGTGCCAGCAGTGACCGTACAGGGGCGTACCAAGAGACCCAGTACTTC,CASSDRTGAYQETQYF
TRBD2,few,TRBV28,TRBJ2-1,TGTGCCAGCAGGAAGACTAGCGGGAGCTACAATGAGCAGTTCTTC,CASRKTSGSYNEQFF
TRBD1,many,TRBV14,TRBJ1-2,TGTGCCAGCAGCCTTCACAGGGGAACGAACTATGGCTACACCTTC,CASSLHRGTNYGYTF
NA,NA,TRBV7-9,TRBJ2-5,TGTGCCAGCAGCTTAGTACAGGGAGAGACCCAGTACTTC,CASSLVQGETQYF
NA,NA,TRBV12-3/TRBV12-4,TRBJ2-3,TGTGCCAGCAACTCCGGGACTAGCACAGATACGCAGTATTTT,CASNSGTSTDTQYF
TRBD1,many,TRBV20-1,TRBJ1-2,TGCAGTGCTAAGCCGGGACAGGGAGCTAACTATGGCTACACCTTC,CSAKPGQGANYGYTF
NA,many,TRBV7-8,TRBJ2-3,TGTGCCAGCAGCTTAATTGCGGGACAAGATACGCAGTATTTT,CASSLIAGQDTQYF
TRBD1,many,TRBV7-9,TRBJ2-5,TGTGCCAGCAGCTTAGAATCGACAGGGCAAGAGACCCAGTACTTC,CASSLESTGQETQYF
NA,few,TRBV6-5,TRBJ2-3,TGTGCCAGCAGTTACGCCAACGGGGGCACAGATACGCAGTATTTT,CASSYANGGTDTQYF
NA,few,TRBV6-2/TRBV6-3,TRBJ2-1,TGTGCCAGCAGTTACTGGGACCAGACCGGGTCCTACAATGAGCAGTTCTTC,CASSYWDQTGSYNEQFF
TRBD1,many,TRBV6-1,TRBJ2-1,TGTGCCAGCAGCCTCCCGGGACAGGGGGCGGAATACAATGAGCAGTTCTTC,CASSLPGQGAEYNEQFF
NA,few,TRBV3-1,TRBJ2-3,TGTGCCAGCAGCCAAGTGGAAGATACGCAGTATTTT,CASSQVEDTQYF
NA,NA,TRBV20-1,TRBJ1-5,TGCAGTGCTAGAGATCGTAAGGTACAAGTGAGTCAGCCCCAGCATTTT,CSARDRKVQVSQPQHF
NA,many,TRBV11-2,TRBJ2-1,TGTGCCAGCAGCGCCGCCGGGCCAAGTTCATGGACCTACAATGAGCAGTTCTTC,CASSAAGPSSWTYNEQFF
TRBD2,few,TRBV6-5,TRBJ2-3,TGTGCCAGCAGTTACGCTAGCGGGAGTGAAACAGATACGCAGTATTTT,CASSYASGSETDTQYF
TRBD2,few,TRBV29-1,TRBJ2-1,TGCAGCGTTGAAGACGGCGGGGGGGTAATTTACAATGAGCAGTTCTTC,CSVEDGGGVIYNEQFF
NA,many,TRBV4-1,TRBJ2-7,TGCGCCAGCAGCCAAGGGTTAGGTTCCTACGAGCAGTACTTC,CASSQGLGSYEQYF
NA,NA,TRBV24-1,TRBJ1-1,TGTGCCACCAGTGCAGGGAGCACTGAAGCTTTCTTT,CATSAGSTEAFF
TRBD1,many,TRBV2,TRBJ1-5,TGTGCCAGCAGTGAGGCGACAGGGGTTAGGCAGCCCCAGCATTTT,CASSEATGVRQPQHF
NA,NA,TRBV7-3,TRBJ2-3,TGTGCCAGCAGCCACGACGGGACACCCAACAGCACAGATACGCAGTATTTT,CASSHDGTPNSTDTQYF
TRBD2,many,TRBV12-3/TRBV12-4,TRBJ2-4,TGTGCCAGCAGTCCCACTAGCGGGACCAGGCAGTACTTC,CASSPTSGTRQYF
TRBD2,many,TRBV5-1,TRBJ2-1,TGCGCCAGCAGCTTGCCAGCGGGAGGGCCCAAGGATGAGCAGTTCTTC,CASSLPAGGPKDEQFF
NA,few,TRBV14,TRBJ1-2,TGTGCCAGCAGCCAAGTAGGTGGGGGGCCGCGCTACACCTTC,CASSQVGGGPRYTF
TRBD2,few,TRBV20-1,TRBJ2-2,TGCAGTGCTAGAGGAGGGGCGGGGGGGTCCCCCGGGGAGCTGTTTTTT,CSARGGAGGSPGELFF
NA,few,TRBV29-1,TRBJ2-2,TGCAGCGTGACGGACTCTTATTCGGGGGAGCTGTTTTTT,CSVTDSYSGELFF
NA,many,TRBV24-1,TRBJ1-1,TGTGCCACCAGTGATGAAACAGGGAACACTGAAGCTTTCTTT,CATSDETGNTEAFF
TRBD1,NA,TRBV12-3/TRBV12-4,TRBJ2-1,TGTGCCAGCAGCCCCTTATCCGGGACAGGGTCAAATGAGCAGTTCTTC,CASSPLSGTGSNEQFF
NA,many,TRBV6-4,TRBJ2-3,TGTGCCAGCAGTGACGGCGGGGGCGGCACAGATACGCAGTATTTT,CASSDGGGGTDTQYF
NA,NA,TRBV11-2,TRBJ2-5,TGTGCCAGCAGCTTAGGTACAGGAAGCCAAGAGACCCAGTACTTC,CASSLGTGSQETQYF
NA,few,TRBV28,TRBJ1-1,TGTGCCAGCAGTGCAGGGTATAACACTGAAGCTTTCTTT,CASSAGYNTEAFF
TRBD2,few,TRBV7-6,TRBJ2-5,TGTGCCAGCAGCTTACCTAGCGGGATACAAGAGACCCAGTACTTC,CASSLPSGIQETQYF
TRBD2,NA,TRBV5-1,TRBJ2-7,TGCGCCAGCAGCTCGACGGGACTAGCGGAGCCCTACGAGCAGTACTTC,CASSSTGLAEPYEQYF
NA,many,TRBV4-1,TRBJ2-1,TGCGCCAGCAGCCAAGTACAAGCGGGACAATACAATGAGCAGTTCTTC,CASSQVQAGQYNEQFF
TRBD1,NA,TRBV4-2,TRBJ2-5,TGTGCCAGCAGCCAAACAGGGGAAGAGACCCAGTACTTC,CASSQTGEETQYF
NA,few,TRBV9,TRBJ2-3,TGTGCCAGCAGCCCCGGGGCGGCGGGAGATACGCAGTATTTT,CASSPGAAGDTQYF
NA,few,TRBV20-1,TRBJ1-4,TGCAGTGCCACCTCCACGACGGCAACTAATGAAAAACTGTTTTTT,CSATSTTATNEKLFF
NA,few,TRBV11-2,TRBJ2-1,TGTGCCAGCAGTCGACTTGAGATAAGCTCCTACAATGAGCAGTTCTTC,CASSRLEISSYNEQFF
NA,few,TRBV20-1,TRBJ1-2,TGCAGTGCTAGAGAAAACTATGGCTACACCTTC,CSARENYGYTF
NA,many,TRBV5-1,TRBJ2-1,TGCGCCAGCAGCGAAGGCGGCCGGGGTCCCTACAATGAGCAGTTCTTC,CASSEGGRGPYNEQFF
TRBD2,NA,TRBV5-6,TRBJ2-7,TGTGCCAGCAGCTTCTTCGTTGGGCGGGAGGCCTACGAGCAGTACTTC,CASSFFVGREAYEQYF
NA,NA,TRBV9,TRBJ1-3,TGTGCCAGCAGCGTCGAACAGGGAAGTGGAAACACCATATATTTT,CASSVEQGSGNTIYF
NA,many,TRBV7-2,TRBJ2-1,TGTGCCAGCAGCTTAGAGGGACGGTACAATGAGCAGTTCTTC,CASSLEGRYNEQFF
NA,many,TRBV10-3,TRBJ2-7,TGTGCCATCAGTGCTGAAGACAAGCCCTACGAGCAGTACTTC,CAISAEDKPYEQYF
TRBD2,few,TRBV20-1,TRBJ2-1,TGCAGTGCTAGAGATTTGTCGGGAGGTCTAAATGAGCAGTTCTTC,CSARDLSGGLNEQFF